These T cell receptor beta chains were read from a single sample in a study of T cells in Graves' hyperthyroidism and ophthalmopathy. TCRdb re-called the multiplex PCR reads with MiXCR, one entry per CDR3 protein. Of 650,000 to 850,000 distinct CDR3 sequences in the sample, around 20% are singletons; the top ten hold 16%. The material sequenced was blood. The receptors stem from a woman aged 50 to 65 with Graves' hyperthyroidism that later progressed to Graves' ophthalmopathy. Both conserved end residues are part of each CDR3. Each record gives: D gene, clone size, J gene, V gene, CDR3 protein, CDR3 DNA. The D gene is left open where the match is weak. A clone size is listed for some rows: how often the clone was seen (once, few, many), or a class if it is expanded.

.,few,TRBJ2-1,TRBV20-1,CSARGPGDYNEQFF,TGCAGTGCTAGAGGCCCGGGAGACTACAATGAGCAGTTCTTC
.,few,TRBJ1-1,TRBV15,CATSRVPVGAALNTEAFF,TGTGCCACCAGCAGAGTACCAGTCGGGGCAGCGCTGAACACTGAAGCTTTCTTT
.,.,TRBJ1-2,TRBV7-3,CASSLMGTNAGNYGYTF,TGTGCCAGCAGCTTAATGGGAACTAACGCGGGGAACTATGGCTACACCTTC
.,few,TRBJ1-4,TRBV7-9,CASSARGGEEKLFF,TGTGCCAGCAGCGCCCGTGGCGGAGAGGAAAAACTGTTTTTT
TRBD2,.,TRBJ2-7,TRBV20-1,CSALQGTSGGYEQYF,TGCAGTGCTCTACAGGGGACTAGCGGGGGCTACGAGCAGTACTTC
.,.,TRBJ1-1,TRBV12-5,CASGLTRDILNTEAFF,TGTGCTAGTGGTTTGACGCGGGACATACTTAACACTGAAGCTTTCTTT
.,few,TRBJ1-5,TRBV20-1,CSARDGARVRSNQPQHF,TGCAGTGCTAGAGATGGGGCGAGGGTTAGGAGCAATCAGCCCCAGCATTTT
.,few,TRBJ2-7,TRBV2,CASSETGSLLYEQYF,TGTGCCAGCAGTGAAACGGGGTCACTCCTCTACGAGCAGTACTTC
.,.,TRBJ2-2,TRBV19,CASSINGGAPGELFF,TGTGCCAGTAGTATAAACGGGGGCGCACCCGGGGAGCTGTTTTTT
TRBD2,many,TRBJ2-1,TRBV5-1,CASSLDLGGYEQFF,TGCGCCAGCAGCTTGGACCTCGGGGGGTATGAGCAGTTCTTC
.,.,TRBJ1-5,TRBV9,CASSPGRGGSNQPQHF,TGTGCCAGCAGCCCCGGTCGGGGGGGTAGCAATCAGCCCCAGCATTTT
.,many,TRBJ2-5,TRBV5-1,CASRDGGPPQETQYF,TGCGCCAGCAGGGACGGAGGCCCCCCCCAAGAGACCCAGTACTTC
.,.,TRBJ1-5,TRBV9,CASSVDPGSYQPQHF,TGTGCCAGCAGCGTAGATCCAGGGTCGTATCAGCCCCAGCATTTT
.,many,TRBJ2-3,TRBV3-1,CASSQDRSDSLDTQYF,TGTGCCAGCAGCCAAGATCGGTCCGACTCCTTGGATACGCAGTATTTT
.,.,TRBJ1-3,TRBV7-9,CASSPDPPKGNTIYF,TGTGCCAGCAGCCCGGACCCCCCGAAAGGAAACACCATATATTTT
TRBD1,many,TRBJ1-2,TRBV5-5,CASNQGQNYGYTF,TGTGCCAGCAACCAGGGACAGAACTATGGCTACACCTTC
.,few,TRBJ1-1,TRBV5-1,CASSLAGAGLAFF,TGCGCCAGCAGCTTGGCCGGGGCAGGGTTGGCTTTCTTT
TRBD1,.,TRBJ1-2,TRBV12-3/TRBV12-4,CASRTGFDYGYTF,TGTGCCAGCAGGACAGGGTTCGACTATGGCTACACCTTC
.,few,TRBJ1-1,TRBV6-5,CASSYYKTGVETEAFF,TGTGCCAGCAGTTACTACAAGACGGGGGTTGAGACTGAAGCTTTCTTT
TRBD1,many,TRBJ2-7,TRBV30,CAWTQGQDFFVLEQYF,TGTGCCTGGACCCAGGGACAGGACTTTTTCGTCCTCGAGCAGTACTTC
TRBD1,few,TRBJ1-6,TRBV7-9,CASRSDRGMVGVSYNSPLHF,TGTGCCAGCAGATCGGACAGGGGAATGGTCGGGGTCTCCTATAATTCACCCCTCCACTTT
TRBD1,many,TRBJ1-2,TRBV28,CASSFKMDQGAEGYTF,TGTGCCAGCAGTTTCAAAATGGACCAGGGGGCGGAGGGCTACACCTTC